This T cell receptor (beta chain) was profiled in a study of cytomegalovirus exposure and HLA in healthy donors. Per germline, CDR1 MDHEN and CDR2 SYDVKM. Trimming shortened V by 6 bases and J by 4 bases, and 13 bases separated the two germline ends. The CDR3 covers 13 residues. The PCR had 60 Vbeta and 13 Jbeta primers. The method was immunoSEQ multiplex PCR; TCRdb's version includes in-frame clones alone and lacks a portion of them. In all, the sample yields around 60,000 clones. The chain combines TRBV28 with TRBJ2-7; D may be TRBD2 (5 bases). The TCR was taken from a woman aged 18-30 years in good health and CMV-seronegative. The sample consisted of PBMCs. The CDR3 sequence: CASSSLAAYEQYF. In DNA, the CDR3 is TGTGCCAGCAGCTCCCTAGCCGCGTACGAGCAGTACTTC.